Following are 3 T cell receptor beta chains from one sample sequenced in a study of blood T cell repertoires in COVID-19. Measured with immunoSEQ multiplex PCR; TCRdb has only the in-frame clones, and not every one. The data contain 130,000 or so clones, 84% of them seen just once; the ten biggest clones take up around 9.5%. Sample: peripheral blood. The receptor set was obtained from a man aged 25-40 years with COVID-19, enrolled during active disease.

V and J are TRBV6-5 and TRBJ2-2; D ambiguous. CDR3 length: 12 residues. Germline V gives CDR1 MNHEY, CDR2 SVGAGI. The V end was cut by 9 bases, the J end by 1 base, with 6 bases between. The CDR3 coding sequence is TGTGCCAGGACTTGGAACACCGGGGAGCTGTTTTTT. Amino acids: CARTWNTGELFF.

The chain has TRBV28 and TRBJ2-7, with D maybe TRBD1 (5 bases). Germline V gives CDR1 MDHEN, CDR2 SYDVKM. This CDR3 comprises 16 residues. Trimming cost V 2 bases and J 2 bases, with 16 bases left between them. CDR3 loop: CASSLKARASTYEQYF. DNA of the CDR3: TGTGCCAGCAGTTTAAAAGCCAGGGCCTCCACCTACGAGCAGTACTTC.

The rearrangement uses TRBV6-6 and TRBJ2-5; D not certain. V dropped 0 bases and J dropped 0 bases, with 8 bases sitting between them. Looked up from germline, CDR1 is MNHNY and CDR2 is SVGAGI (reference sequence). CDR3 length equals 15 residues. The CDR3 nucleotides read TGTGCCAGCAGTTACTCGCAGGTGTACCAAGAGACCCAGTACTTC. This gives the protein CASSYSQVYQETQYF.